Listed here is a single TCR beta chain. Under the authors' procedure: Reference gene primer amplification in the assay estimated nucleated cell counts. The method was immunoSEQ multiplex PCR; TCRdb's version includes in-frame clones alone and lacks a portion of them. Clonal size and the V and J genes are those of that table, whereas D and trimming came from the DNA. The sample has 140,000 to 150,000 clones, roughly 90% seen once; the top ten hold less than 3%. Germline CDR1 reads MNHEY; CDR2 reads SMNVEV (reference sequence). Trimming cost V 2 bases and J 3 bases, with 13 bases left between them. CDR3 length: 16 residues. This sample stems from a study of blood T cell repertoires in COVID-19. About the research overall: Samples came from the United States, Italy and Spain, spanning acute and convalescent COVID-19. In each case, the material was cDNA or gDNA derived from T cells, B-cell-depleted T cells, or PBMCs.

The sample comprised peripheral blood. This chain links TRBV27 with TRBJ2-2, with D unresolved. This TCR came from a man aged 55 to 69 with active or convalescent COVID-19. Written as DNA, the CDR3 is TGTGCCAGCAGTTTACTTAACAGCCTACACACCGGGGAGCTGTTTTTT. Translated, it gives CASSLLNSLHTGELFF.